The 22 T cell receptor beta chains in this list originate from one sample, sequenced in a study of shared clonotypes between healthy human individuals. Method: immunoSEQ multiplex PCR; TCRdb's copy keeps in-frame clones and lacks some. The sample contains about 2.4 million clones, over 85% of which appear only once. The sequenced material came from naive CD4+ T cells from PBMCs. Subset meaning: CD45RA+ positively selected. Receptors were obtained from a man between 18 and 35 years old in good health. Some clones in this sample may be carry-over from other donors' samples.

The V gene is TRBV5-6, the J gene TRBJ2-2; TRBD2 agrees at 7 bases. V was clipped by 4 bases and J by 5 bases; unmatched bases: 14. Germline V gene lookup returns CDR1 SGHDT and CDR2 YYEEEE. CDR3 length: 17 amino acids. The CDR3 reads CASSRGDAGSLTGELFF. In DNA form, the CDR3 reads TGTGCCAGCAGCCGGGGGGATGCGGGCTCACTAACCGGGGAGCTGTTTTTT.

The rearrangement links TRBV7-9 to TRBJ2-1, with 12 bases aligning to TRBD2. The CDR3 is made up of 14 amino acids. CDR1 and CDR2 from the germline V gene are SEHNR and FQNEAQ (reference sequence). V lost 6 bases and J lost 7; bases outside the gene matches: 4. CDR3 DNA: TGTGCCAGCAGGACTAGCGGGAGTCAAAATGAGCAGTTCTTC. Its protein product is CASRTSGSQNEQFF.

The rearrangement joins TRBV7-9 to TRBJ2-2, with a possible D match to TRBD1 (6 bases). Germline CDR1 SEHNR, CDR2 FQNEAQ (reference sequence). CDR3 length: 15 residues. Trimming removed 5 bases from V and 3 bases from J, with 13 bases in between. For the CDR3, the DNA is TGTGCCAGCAGCAGCCGGGACACTTACACCGGGGAGCTGTTTTTT. Protein sequence: CASSSRDTYTGELFF. Full variable domain (missing parts from reference TRBV7-9 and TRBJ2-2): DTGVSQNPRHKITKRGQNVTFRCDPISEHNRLYWYRQTLGQGPEFLTYFQNEAQLEKSRLLSDRFSAERPKGSFSTLEIQRTEQGDSAMYLCASSSRDTYTGELFFGEGSRLTVL.

V and J are TRBV13 and TRBJ1-2; 10 bases agree with TRBD1. J lost 5 bases, V lost 4 bases, and 1 base had no gene match. The CDR3 totals 13 residues. Germline V gives CDR1 PRHDT, CDR2 FYEKMQ (reference sequence). CDR3 protein: CASSSDRGYGYTF. The CDR3 DNA sequence: TGTGCCAGCAGCTCGGACAGGGGGTATGGCTACACCTTC.

The rearrangement joins TRBV7-2 to TRBJ1-1; TRBD1 agrees at 8 bases. The length of the CDR3 is 15 residues. With V trimmed by 6 bases and J by 5 bases, 11 bases remained unmatched. Germline V gene sequence: CDR1 SGHTA, CDR2 FQGNSA. The chain's CDR3 is CASRSGGKSGTEAFF. DNA for the CDR3: TGTGCCAGCAGGTCAGGGGGCAAATCGGGTACTGAAGCTTTCTTT.

The rearrangement uses TRBV5-4 and TRBJ2-5, with D tentatively TRBD1 (6 bases). This CDR3 spans 15 amino acids. The V gene lost 2 bases and the J gene lost 5 bases, with 16 bases spanning the gap. Germline V gene data show CDR1 as SGHNT and CDR2 as YYREEE (reference sequence). The CDR3: CASSLERSGGETQYF. Here the CDR3 DNA reads TGTGCCAGCAGCTTAGAGCGGAGTGGGGGCGAGACCCAGTACTTC.

The V and J genes are TRBV28 and TRBJ2-7, with D perhaps TRBD2 (6 bases). Germline CDR1 and CDR2: MDHEN and SYDVKM. The CDR3 length is 13 residues. The V end was cut by 10 bases, the J end by 2 bases, with 15 bases between. The DNA for the CDR3 is TGTGCCACCTATTCAGCGGGTACCTACGAGCAGTACTTC. Encoded protein: CATYSAGTYEQYF.

This chain connects TRBV6-6 to TRBJ1-2, with D possibly matching TRBD1 (5 bases). CDR3 length: 14 residues. The ends were cut back, 5 bases at V and 4 bases at J, with 14 bases in the middle. CDR1 MNHNY and CDR2 SVGAGI come from the germline V gene (reference sequence). CDR3 loop: CASSTGVGTYGYTF. Here the CDR3 DNA reads TGTGCCAGCAGTACCGGGGTGGGGACCTATGGCTACACCTTC.

The chain recombines TRBV19 with TRBJ2-1; D is perhaps TRBD1 or TRBD2 (5 bases each). V lost 6 bases, J lost 6 bases, and 15 bases lay in between. The length of the CDR3 is 14 residues. The germline CDR1 and CDR2 sequences are LNHDA and SQIVND (reference sequence). The CDR3: CASRPVVGVNEQFF. The CDR3 region has the DNA TGTGCCAGTAGACCTGTGGTGGGGGTCAATGAGCAGTTCTTC.

The chain employs TRBV11-1 and TRBJ2-1, with D unresolved. Trimming took off 3 bases at V and 10 bases at J, with 10 bases between the two ends. The CDR3 length is 12 residues. Germline-derived CDR1 and CDR2 are SGHAT and FQDESV (reference sequence). CDR3 DNA: TGTGCCAGCAGCTTCGGCCCAAAAGAGCAGTTCTTC. It translates to CASSFGPKEQFF.

The chain joins TRBV4-1 to TRBJ1-6; 8 bases are a match to TRBD1. The CDR3 totals 15 residues. In germline, CDR1 is MGHRA, CDR2 YSYEKL. Losses at the gene ends were 4 bases for V and 8 bases for J; bases not matched to a gene: 7. This CDR3 is CASSPYDRGDSPLHF. Written as DNA, the CDR3 is TGCGCCAGCAGCCCATACGACAGGGGTGATTCACCCCTCCACTTT.

This sequence joins TRBV28 and TRBJ1-5; perhaps TRBD1 as D (6 bases). The CDR3 has 15 amino acids. The germline V gene encodes CDR1 MDHEN and CDR2 SYDVKM. V was pared by 5 bases and J by 2 bases, with 13 bases between. For the CDR3, the DNA is TGTGCCAGCAGTCTCAGGGGAGGGGGCAATCAGCCCCAGCATTTT. The encoded protein is CASSLRGGGNQPQHF.

The chain is built from TRBV5-1 and TRBJ2-1, with 8 bases matching TRBD2. V trimming: 0 bases; J trimming: 5 bases; junction bases outside the gene matches: 4. The CDR3 loop spans 15 amino acids. The germline CDR1 and CDR2 sequences are SGHRS and YFSETQ. The CDR3: CASSLDSGNHNEQFF. CDR3 sequence (DNA): TGCGCCAGCAGCTTGGATAGCGGGAACCACAATGAGCAGTTCTTC.

The chain joins TRBV4-1 to TRBJ2-1, with D maybe TRBD1 (6 bases). The CDR3 is 17 amino acids. Germline V gene data show CDR1 as MGHRA and CDR2 as YSYEKL. V lost 3 bases to trimming and J lost 9 bases, with 24 bases between them. This CDR3 reads CASSHGRIQGPQSEQFF. The CDR3 DNA reads as TGCGCCAGCAGCCATGGTAGGATACAGGGACCGCAGAGTGAGCAGTTCTTC.

This rearrangement joins TRBV7-2 to TRBJ1-1; a weak D match, TRBD1 (6 bases). This CDR3 spans 14 amino acids. Trimming stripped 4 bases from V and 5 bases from J, with 14 bases between. Germline-derived CDR1 and CDR2 are SGHTA and FQGNSA. The chain's CDR3 is CASSSTGRGTEAFF. The CDR3 DNA sequence: TGTGCCAGCAGCTCAACAGGGCGGGGGACTGAAGCTTTCTTT.

The chain is built from TRBV18 and TRBJ2-2, with TRBD1 matching over 8 bases. After removal of 6 bases from V and 0 bases from J, the junction contained 6 bases not matched to a gene. CDR1 KGHSH and CDR2 LQKENI come from the germline V gene. This CDR3 is built from 16 residues. The CDR3 coding sequence is TGTGCCAGCTCCCCTAAACAGGGGGCGAACACCGGGGAGCTGTTTTTT. This sequence encodes CASSPKQGANTGELFF.

V and J are TRBV7-2 and TRBJ2-7; 8 nucleotides match TRBD2. Looked up from germline, CDR1 is SGHTA and CDR2 is FQGNSA. Trimming cost V 3 bases and J 3 bases; bases outside gene matches: 7. The CDR3 loop spans 15 amino acids. The CDR3 reads CASSFSGLGNYEQYF. Written as DNA, the CDR3 is TGTGCCAGCAGCTTCTCGGGACTAGGTAACTACGAGCAGTACTTC.

The V and J genes are TRBV29-1 and TRBJ1-1; D remains unclear. CDR1 and CDR2 from the germline V gene are SQVTM and ANQGSEA. Deletions cut 3 bases from V and 2 bases from J, with 10 bases between. The CDR3 extends over 13 amino acids. As DNA, the CDR3 is TGCAGCGTTGACCCCGCCGGCAACACTGAAGCTTTCTTT. Its protein is CSVDPAGNTEAFF.

J is TRBJ2-6 and V is TRBV7-9; weak D call: TRBD1 (5 bases). The CDR3 is 18 residues long. Germline V gene data show CDR1 as SEHNR and CDR2 as FQNEAQ (reference sequence). V shed 1 base and J shed 0 bases, with 13 bases lying between them. CDR3 sequence (DNA): TGTGCCAGCAGCTTAGGGGGCTGGGGCTACTCTGGGGCCAACGTCCTGACTTTC. It codes for CASSLGGWGYSGANVLTF.

This clone was detected a few times. The genes are TRBV29-1 and TRBJ1-4; no clear D. The germline V and J ends were trimmed by 7 bases and 8 bases, with 8 bases remaining between them. Germline V gives CDR1 SQVTM, CDR2 ANQGSEA. CDR3 size: 10 residues. CDR3 nucleotide sequence: TGCAGCGCAGCAGAAGAAAAACTGTTTTTT. It translates to CSAAEEKLFF.

The chain employs TRBV7-9 and TRBJ2-3; D perhaps matches TRBD1 (6 bases). This CDR3 contains 11 residues. V lost 5 bases, J lost 10 bases, and 10 bases lay in between. CDR1 is SEHNR and CDR2 is FQNEAQ in the germline V gene (reference sequence). CDR3: CASSLQGSQYF. Here the CDR3 DNA reads TGTGCCAGCAGCCTCCAGGGGTCGCAGTATTTT.

Here the CDR3 DNA reads TGTGCCGGTCAGTCGGACGGTCCACAAGAGACCCAGTACTTC. It codes for CAGQSDGPQETQYF. The rearrangement uses TRBV30 and TRBJ2-5; the D is unclear. CDR3 length: 14 residues. Trimming left V 8 bases short and J 2 bases short, with 18 bases between. Per the germline V gene, CDR1 is GTSNPN and CDR2 is SVGIG (reference sequence).